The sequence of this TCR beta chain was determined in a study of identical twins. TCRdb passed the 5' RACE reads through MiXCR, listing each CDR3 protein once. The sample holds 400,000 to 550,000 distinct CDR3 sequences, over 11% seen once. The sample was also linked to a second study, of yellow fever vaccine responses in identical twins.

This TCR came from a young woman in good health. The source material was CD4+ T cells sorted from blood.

This CDR3 reads CASSLFRDSNQPQHF. CDR3 nucleotide sequence: TGTGCCAGCAGTCTGTTCCGGGACAGCAATCAGCCCCAGCATTTT. The chain carries TRBV12-3 or TRBV12-4 and TRBJ1-5; D perhaps matches TRBD1 (5 bases). V shed 5 bases and J shed 1 base, with 12 bases lying between them. The CDR3 is 15 residues long.